The sequence of this T cell receptor (beta chain) was determined in a study of blood T cell repertoires in COVID-19. For the study at large: Both acute and convalescent COVID-19 samples were obtained from the United States, Italy and Spain. Sources were T cells, B-cell-depleted T cells, or PBMCs; the material itself was cDNA or gDNA.

The CDR3 is made up of 14 amino acids. V was trimmed by 2 bases and J by 5 bases, leaving 13 bases between them. Looked up from germline, CDR1 is GTSNPN and CDR2 is SVGIG (reference sequence). Per the original data handling: For nucleated cells, counts were estimated from reference gene primer amplification. Clones were read by immunoSEQ multiplex PCR, and TCRdb kept only the in-frame ones, dropping some. V, J and clone size derive from that table, while D and trimming were established from the DNA sequence. The repertoire holds more than 250,000 clones, with roughly 84% as singletons. Material: peripheral blood. The chain uses TRBV30 and TRBJ1-5; D might be TRBD1 (6 bases). The TCR originated in a man aged 50 to 60 with active or convalescent COVID-19. As DNA, the CDR3 is TGTGCCTGGAGTAGGGAGGGGGAGGATCAGCCCCAGCATTTT. Its protein product is CAWSREGEDQPQHF.